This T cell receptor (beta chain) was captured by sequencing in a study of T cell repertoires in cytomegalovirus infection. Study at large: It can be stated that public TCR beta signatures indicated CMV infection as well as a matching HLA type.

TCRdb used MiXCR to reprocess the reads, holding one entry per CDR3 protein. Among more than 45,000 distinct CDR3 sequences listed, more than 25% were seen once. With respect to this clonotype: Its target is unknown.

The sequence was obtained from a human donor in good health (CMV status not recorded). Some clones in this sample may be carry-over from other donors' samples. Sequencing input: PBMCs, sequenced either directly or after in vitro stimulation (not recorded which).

The CDR3 sequence: CASSEGTPYSNQPQHF. The CDR3 region has the DNA TGTGCCAGCAGTGAGGGGACGCCGTATAGCAATCAGCCCCAGCATTTT. V usage is TRBV6-1 and J usage is TRBJ1-5, with a possible D match to TRBD1 (5 bases). V lost 3 bases to trimming and J lost 0 bases, with 12 bases between them. The CDR3 extends over 16 amino acids. The germline CDR1 and CDR2 sequences are MNHNS and SASEGT.